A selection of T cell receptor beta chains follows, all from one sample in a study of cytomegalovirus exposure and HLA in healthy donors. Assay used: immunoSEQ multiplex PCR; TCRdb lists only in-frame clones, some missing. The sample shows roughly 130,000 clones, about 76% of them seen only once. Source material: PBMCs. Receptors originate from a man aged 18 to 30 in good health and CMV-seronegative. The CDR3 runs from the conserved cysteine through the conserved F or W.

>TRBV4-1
CASSPSEDRDRNTEAFF
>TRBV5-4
CASSRMAGEYPGNTIYF
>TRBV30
CAWSVRTGGAETQYF
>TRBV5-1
CASSFSRGEEKLFF
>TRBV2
CASRGGQPQHF
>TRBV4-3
CASSQDRGGWTEAFF
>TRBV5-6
CASSLKGQGLYTQYF
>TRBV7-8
CASSLAQGRAFLF
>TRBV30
CAWSVDRYNSPLHF
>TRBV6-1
CASSEDGGDNEQFF
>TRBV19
CASHPGIFRYSGNTIYF
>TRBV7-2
CASSLGLNSPLHF
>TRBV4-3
CASRDIAGGSTDTQYF
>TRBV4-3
CASSQDGVPLYEQYF
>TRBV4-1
CASRGSSYNSPLHF
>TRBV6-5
CASGPLAGGYTF
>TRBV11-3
CASSPSSGPPDTQYF
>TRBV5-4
CASSSGQLIYEQYF
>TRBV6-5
CASSYSSGKAEAFF
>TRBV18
CASSPPDRGQEKLFF
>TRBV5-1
CASREPRSGYTF
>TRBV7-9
CASSQKTVAGYTEAFF
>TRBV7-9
CASRPPLPGLESSYNEQFF
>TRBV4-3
CASSQDLPTRRVF
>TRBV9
CASSVDGEIEAFF
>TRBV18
CASSPFGQGRNTEAFF
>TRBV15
CATSRGPANEKLFF
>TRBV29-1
CSVELTGNWYGYTF
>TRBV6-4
CASSDAGTGANVLTF
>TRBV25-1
CASSPWWSMNTEAFF
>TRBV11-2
CASSQIRDSPNSPLHF
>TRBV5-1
CASSSPTGGDKNIQYF